This is a list of T cell receptor beta chains from one sample in a study of blood T cell repertoires in COVID-19. Sequencing was performed with immunoSEQ multiplex PCR; in TCRdb, only in-frame clones are kept and a portion is missing. The repertoire holds fewer than 150,000 clones, about four fifths seen once, with approximately 8.1% in the top ten. The sample was peripheral blood. The receptors were sampled from a woman aged 40 to 49 with acute or convalescent COVID-19. CDR3s include the opening cysteine and the closing phenylalanine or tryptophan. The D gene is left open where the match is weak. Size values are once, few and many counts, or a class for expanded clones, and some rows have none.

d_call	v_call	j_call	clone_size	cdr3_aa	cdr3_nt
TRBD1	TRBV19	TRBJ2-7	-	CASSISQGAYEQYF	TGTGCCAGTAGTATTTCCCAGGGGGCATACGAGCAGTACTTC
-	TRBV11-2	TRBJ2-3	-	CASSSDRRRAVDTQYF	TGTGCCAGCAGCTCCGACCGCCGGCGGGCGGTAGATACGCAGTATTTT
TRBD1	TRBV2	TRBJ1-3	-	CASSVDRRTSGNTIYF	TGTGCCAGCAGTGTGGACAGGAGAACCTCTGGAAACACCATATATTTT
TRBD1	TRBV5-1	TRBJ2-2	-	CASSSLEGGGLNTGELFF	TGCGCCAGCAGCTCCCTTGAAGGGGGCGGATTAAACACCGGGGAGCTGTTTTTT
-	TRBV7-2	TRBJ2-5	-	CASSPGTSRETQYF	TGTGCCAGCAGCCCCGGGACATCAAGGGAGACCCAGTACTTC
-	TRBV2	TRBJ1-5	few	CASSEERRPQHF	TGTGCCAGCAGTGAAGAGAGGAGGCCCCAGCATTTT
TRBD1	TRBV7-8	TRBJ2-2	-	CASSPRYRGPNTGELFF	TGTGCCAGCAGCCCCCGGTACAGGGGGCCGAACACCGGGGAGCTGTTTTTT
-	TRBV6-5	TRBJ1-5	-	CASNVGQTNQPQHF	TGTGCCAGCAACGTAGGACAGACCAATCAGCCCCAGCATTTT
-	TRBV2	TRBJ1-6	-	CASSAQGTGNSPLHF	TGTGCCAGCAGTGCACAGGGAACGGGTAATTCACCCCTCCACTTT
TRBD1	TRBV7-2	TRBJ1-2	once	CASSPDRGNYGYTF	TGTGCCAGCAGCCCTGACAGGGGGAACTATGGCTACACCTTC
-	TRBV18	TRBJ1-2	once	CASSSSDRGYTF	TGTGCCAGCTCATCCTCTGACAGAGGCTACACCTTC
-	TRBV5-1	TRBJ1-1	-	CASRFNGELGNTEAFF	TGCGCCAGCAGATTCAATGGGGAGTTGGGTAACACTGAAGCTTTCTTT
TRBD1	TRBV6-8	TRBJ1-6	-	CARLTGEHSPLHF	TGTGCCAGGTTGACAGGGGAACATTCACCCCTCCACTTT
TRBD1	TRBV5-5	TRBJ1-1	-	CASSKQGTHTEAFF	TGTGCCAGCAGCAAACAGGGGACCCACACTGAAGCTTTCTTT
-	TRBV7-9	TRBJ1-1	-	CASSLGGQTEAFF	TGTGCCAGCAGCTTAGGAGGACAAACTGAAGCTTTCTTT
TRBD1	TRBV7-9	TRBJ2-1	-	CASSSRDRGNEQFF	TGTGCCAGCAGCTCCCGGGACAGGGGCAATGAGCAGTTCTTC
TRBD2	TRBV3-1/TRBV3-2	TRBJ2-3	-	CASSQDSLAGVDTSGTDTQYF	TGTGCCAGCAGCCAAGATAGTCTAGCGGGGGTCGACACTAGCGGCACAGATACGCAGTATTTT
TRBD2	TRBV6-5	TRBJ2-7	few	CASSYGAGGTYEQYF	TGTGCCAGCAGTTACGGGGCGGGGGGGACCTACGAGCAGTACTTC
-	TRBV5-1	TRBJ1-1	-	CASSSELNTEAFF	TGCGCCAGCAGCTCAGAATTGAACACTGAAGCTTTCTTT
-	TRBV4-1	TRBJ1-1	-	CASSQVRQGSMNTEAFF	TGCGCCAGCAGCCAAGTCCGCCAGGGTAGCATGAACACTGAAGCTTTCTTT
-	TRBV19	TRBJ1-1	-	CASNRNTEAFF	TGTGCCAGTAATAGGAACACTGAAGCTTTCTTT
-	TRBV18	TRBJ2-7	-	CASSPNSGSYEQYF	TGTGCCAGCTCACCAAACTCGGGCTCCTACGAGCAGTACTTC
TRBD1	TRBV6-4	TRBJ1-3	-	CASRRLGQPARNTIYF	TGTGCCAGCAGACGTTTGGGACAGCCGGCGAGAAACACCATATATTTT
TRBD2	TRBV6-2/TRBV6-3	TRBJ2-1	few	CASSYSRGSGTSGYNEQFF	TGTGCCAGCAGTTACTCGAGGGGAAGCGGGACTAGCGGCTACAATGAGCAGTTCTTC
-	TRBV13	TRBJ1-1	few	CASSISGVGSVNTEAFF	TGTGCCAGCAGCATTAGCGGGGTAGGCTCGGTGAACACTGAAGCTTTCTTT
-	TRBV9	TRBJ1-3	few	CASSPQSVSGNTIYF	TGTGCCAGCAGCCCCCAAAGCGTCTCTGGAAACACCATATATTTT
TRBD1	TRBV5-1	TRBJ2-3	-	CASSSHGLGQGADTQYF	TGCGCCAGCAGCTCCCATGGTTTGGGACAGGGGGCGGATACGCAGTATTTT
TRBD2	TRBV29-1	TRBJ2-1	-	CSVEVNLAGGLYNEQFF	TGCAGCGTTGAAGTTAATTTAGCGGGGGGCTTGTACAATGAGCAGTTCTTC
-	TRBV10-3	TRBJ2-4	few	CAISESGSNIQYF	TGTGCCATCAGTGAGTCCGGGTCCAACATTCAGTACTTC
-	TRBV7-9	TRBJ1-2	-	CASSLTRTRGYTF	TGTGCCAGCAGCTTGACAAGAACGCGCGGCTACACCTTC
-	TRBV19	TRBJ2-2	-	CVAGAGWGTGELFF	TGTGTCGCTGGGGCTGGATGGGGCACCGGGGAGCTGTTTTTT
-	TRBV6-1	TRBJ2-7	-	CASSEVAGASYEQYF	TGTGCCAGCAGTGAAGTCGCGGGGGCCTCCTACGAGCAGTACTTC
-	TRBV2	TRBJ2-3	once	CASRGTGGSDTQYF	TGTGCCAGCAGGGGGACGGGGGGCTCAGATACGCAGTATTTT
-	TRBV5-4	TRBJ1-4	-	CASSLQGNEKLFF	TGTGCCAGCAGCTTGCAGGGTAATGAAAAACTGTTTTTT
-	TRBV3-1/TRBV3-2	TRBJ1-3	-	CASSQRGISGNTIYF	TGTGCCAGCAGCCAAAGGGGTATATCTGGAAACACCATATATTTT
-	TRBV7-2	TRBJ1-5	-	CASTPRSGGNQPQHF	TGTGCCAGCACCCCGCGGAGCGGGGGCAATCAGCCCCAGCATTTT
TRBD2	TRBV14	TRBJ2-5	-	CASSRSGGETQYF	TGTGCCAGCAGCCGGAGCGGGGGAGAGACCCAGTACTTC
TRBD1	TRBV25-1	TRBJ1-2	-	CASSPEDRVYGYTF	TGTGCCAGCAGTCCGGAGGACAGGGTCTATGGCTACACCTTC
-	TRBV11-2	TRBJ1-1	-	CASSLDPGRFEAFF	TGTGCCAGCAGCTTAGATCCTGGGAGGTTTGAAGCTTTCTTT
TRBD2	TRBV19	TRBJ2-2	-	CASTRLAGEPGELFF	TGTGCCAGTACCCGGCTAGCGGGGGAGCCCGGGGAGCTGTTTTTT
-	TRBV7-8	TRBJ1-5	-	CASSLGGGGNQPQHF	TGTGCCAGCAGCTTAGGTGGTGGAGGCAATCAGCCCCAGCATTTT
TRBD1	TRBV7-9	TRBJ1-5	-	CASSLTGDQPQHF	TGTGCCAGCAGCTTAACAGGGGACCAGCCCCAGCATTTT
TRBD1	TRBV4-1	TRBJ1-2	-	CASSQELGQGAGGYTF	TGCGCCAGCAGCCAAGAGTTAGGACAGGGGGCTGGTGGCTACACCTTC